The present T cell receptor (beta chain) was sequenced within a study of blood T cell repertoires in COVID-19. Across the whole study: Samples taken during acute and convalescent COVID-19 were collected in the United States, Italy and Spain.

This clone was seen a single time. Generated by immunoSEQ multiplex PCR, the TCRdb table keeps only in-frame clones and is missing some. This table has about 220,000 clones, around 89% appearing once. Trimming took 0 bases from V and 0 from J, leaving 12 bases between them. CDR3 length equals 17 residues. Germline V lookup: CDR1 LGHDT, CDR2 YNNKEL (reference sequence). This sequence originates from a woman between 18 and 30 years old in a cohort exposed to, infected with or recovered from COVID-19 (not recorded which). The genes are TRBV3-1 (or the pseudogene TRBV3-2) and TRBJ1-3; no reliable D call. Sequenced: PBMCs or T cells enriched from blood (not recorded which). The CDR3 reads CASSQDGFPSSGNTIYF. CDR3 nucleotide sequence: TGTGCCAGCAGCCAAGACGGCTTTCCTAGCTCTGGAAACACCATATATTTT.